The 27 T cell receptor beta chains below were found in one sample sequenced in a study of T cell changes during pregnancy in multiple sclerosis. Sequenced by immunoSEQ multiplex PCR; TCRdb stores in-frame clones only, minus some. Among about 40,000 clones listed, around nine tenths were seen once. The starting material was CD8+ T cells from peripheral blood mononuclear cells, obtained before pregnancy. These receptors all stem from a female donor with multiple sclerosis, enrolled in a pregnancy study.

The chain is built from TRBV25-1 and TRBJ2-1, with TRBD1 identical over 7 bases. The germline CDR1 and CDR2 sequences are MGHDK and SYGVNS. V gave up 4 bases and J gave up 4 bases; unmatched junction bases: 1. The CDR3 sequence is 13 residues long. The CDR3 DNA sequence: TGTGCCAGCAGTGGACAGGGTTACAATGAGCAGTTCTTC. This sequence encodes CASSGQGYNEQFF.

The chain carries TRBV11-3 and TRBJ2-1; a possible D gene is TRBD2 (5 bases). Trimming took off 5 bases at V and 8 bases at J, with 13 bases between the two ends. The CDR3 covers 13 residues. Germline CDR1 and CDR2: SGHNT and YENEEA. CDR3 residues: CASSHLLEDEQFF. CDR3 nucleotide sequence: TGTGCCAGCAGCCATCTACTAGAAGATGAGCAGTTCTTC. Supplemented by reference TRBV11-3 and TRBJ2-1, the full variable domain reads EAGVVQSPRYKIIEKKQPVAFWCNPISGHNTLYWYLQNLGQGPELLIRYENEEAVDDSQLPKDRFSAERLKGVDSTLKIQPAELGDSAVYLCASSHLLEDEQFFGPGTRLTVL.

The V call is TRBV4-1, the J call TRBJ2-6; TRBD1 matches at 7 bases. V lost 4 bases, J lost 0 bases, and 3 bases stayed unmatched. The CDR3 is 16 residues long. Per germline, CDR1 MGHRA and CDR2 YSYEKL. CDR3 protein: CASSLRQGSGANVLTF. CDR3 coding DNA: TGCGCCAGCAGCCTCCGACAGGGCTCTGGGGCCAACGTCCTGACTTTC.

This chain links TRBV15 with TRBJ2-2; D not resolved. The germline V and J ends were trimmed by 10 bases and 6 bases, with 15 bases remaining between them. The CDR3 runs 13 residues. Germline CDR1 is LNHNV and CDR2 is YYDKDF (reference sequence). CDR3 coding DNA: TGTGCCATCTTAGACCTAGAGTCCGGGGAGCTGTTTTTT. Translation gives CAILDLESGELFF.

The chain links TRBV6-6 to TRBJ2-2; tentatively, D is TRBD2 (5 bases). V lost 5 bases and J lost 0, with 13 bases in between. Germline lookup yields CDR1 MNHNY and CDR2 SVGAGI (reference sequence). CDR3 size: 16 residues. The CDR3: CASSPLEGANTGELFF. DNA for the CDR3: TGTGCCAGCAGTCCCCTAGAGGGAGCGAACACCGGGGAGCTGTTTTTT.

The V call is TRBV5-1, the J call TRBJ2-7; TRBD1 matches at 9 bases. The trim removed 4 bases at V and 4 bases at J, leaving 9 bases unmatched. The CDR3 is made up of 15 amino acids. Per germline, CDR1 SGHRS and CDR2 YFSETQ. The CDR3 spells CASSTPGQGRYEQYF. In nucleotides, the CDR3 is TGCGCCAGCAGCACCCCAGGACAGGGGAGATACGAGCAGTACTTC.

The chain uses TRBV28 and TRBJ2-2; weak D call: TRBD1 (6 bases). CDR1 MDHEN and CDR2 SYDVKM come from the germline V gene. Between the trimmed V and J ends, which lost 3 bases and 7 bases, there was a span of 12 bases. CDR3 length: 14 amino acids. CDR3 bases: TGTGCCAGCAGTTTTGTGGACAGCCACGGGGAGCTGTTTTTT. As protein: CASSFVDSHGELFF. Filled out from reference TRBV28 and TRBJ2-2, the complete variable domain reads DVKVTQSSRYLVKRTGEKVFLECVQDMDHENMFWYRQDPGLGLRLIYFSYDVKMKEKGDIPEGYSVSREKKERFSLILESASTNQTSMYLCASSFVDSHGELFFGEGSRLTVL.

The chain joins TRBV9 to TRBJ2-7; possibly TRBD1 for D (6 bases). This CDR3 has 14 amino acids. Per germline, CDR1 SGDLS and CDR2 YYNGEE. Trimming removed 4 bases from V and 0 bases from J, with 11 bases in between. In DNA form, the CDR3 reads TGTGCCAGCAGCTACGGGACATCCTCCTACGAGCAGTACTTC. This gives the protein CASSYGTSSYEQYF.

The genes are TRBV10-3 and TRBJ2-7; D might be TRBD2 (6 bases). This CDR3 has 14 amino acids. Germline CDR1 ENHRY, CDR2 SYGVKD. V was pared by 10 bases and J by 1 base, with 17 bases between. CDR3: CASRPSAVSYEQYF. CDR3 bases: TGTGCCAGCCGTCCTAGCGCCGTTTCCTACGAGCAGTACTTC.

The chain couples TRBV7-8 to TRBJ2-2; the match to TRBD2 covers 7 bases. The CDR3 has 13 amino acids. Germline CDR1 is SGHVS and CDR2 is FQNEAQ. Germline trimming cut 5 bases from V and 7 bases from J; bases unmatched to any gene: 4. Here the CDR3 reads CASSIRGDGELFF. The CDR3 DNA reads TGTGCCAGCAGCATCCGGGGGGACGGGGAGCTGTTTTTT.

This chain connects TRBV27 to TRBJ1-1; 7 bases match TRBD1. CDR1 MNHEY and CDR2 SMNVEV come from the germline V gene (reference sequence). J was trimmed by 1 base and V by 4 bases; bases with no gene match: 3. The CDR3 length is 14 residues. CDR3 sequence: CASSYGTANTEAFF. DNA for the CDR3: TGTGCCAGCAGTTACGGGACAGCGAACACTGAAGCTTTCTTT.

V usage is TRBV28 and J usage is TRBJ2-3; TRBD2 matches 8 bases. There are 15 residues in the CDR3. V gave up 3 bases and J gave up 5 bases; unmatched junction bases: 7. Germline-derived CDR1 and CDR2 are MDHEN and SYDVKM. In DNA form, the CDR3 reads TGTGCCAGCAGTTTCCGAGCGGGAGCGGTAGATACGCAGTATTTT. Translated: CASSFRAGAVDTQYF.

This sequence joins TRBV11-2 and TRBJ1-2, with D tentatively TRBD1 (6 bases). CDR3 length equals 15 residues. From germline, CDR1 is SGHAT and CDR2 FQNNGV. With 6 bases removed from V and 6 bases from J, the gap between germline ends came to 20 bases. CDR3 sequence reads: CASRGAGAHRHGYTF. CDR3 in DNA: TGTGCCAGCAGGGGGGCAGGGGCGCATAGGCATGGCTACACCTTC.

The chain joins TRBV27 to TRBJ2-7; 9 nucleotides line up with TRBD2. CDR1 and CDR2 (germline): MNHEY, SMNVEV (reference sequence). The V and J ends lost 2 bases and 7 bases, in that order; junction bases with no gene match: 6. This CDR3 spans 14 amino acids. The DNA of the CDR3 is TGTGCCAGCAGTTTACGGCGGGAGGGAGGTGAGCAGTACTTC. It is translated as CASSLRREGGEQYF.

Details on this clone: Other DNA sequences in the same sample also yield this CDR3. The chain carries TRBV13 and TRBJ2-3, with TRBD2 matching 13 bases. Per the germline V gene, CDR1 is PRHDT and CDR2 is FYEKMQ (reference sequence). Germline trimming cut 3 bases from V and 6 bases from J; bases unmatched to any gene: 6. This CDR3 contains 16 residues. CDR3 in DNA: TGTGCCAGCAGCTTGGGACTAGCGGGATCAACGGATACGCAGTATTTT. Amino acids: CASSLGLAGSTDTQYF.

This chain joins TRBV6-6 and TRBJ1-2, with D possibly TRBD1 on 6 matching bases. The CDR3 length is 16 residues. CDR1 is MNHNY, CDR2 SVGAGI, per germline (reference sequence). The V end was cut by 8 bases, the J end by 8 bases, with 27 bases between. CDR3 sequence reads: CASATSPSTGTSGYTF. CDR3 DNA: TGTGCCAGCGCCACTTCCCCATCCACAGGGACGAGCGGCTACACCTTC.

The genes are TRBV28 and TRBJ2-1; a possible D gene is TRBD2 (5 bases). The CDR3 runs to 15 residues. Trimming shortened V by 4 bases and J by 4 bases, and 14 bases separated the two germline ends. Germline V CDR1 and CDR2: MDHEN, SYDVKM. The CDR3 protein is CASSSPSHGYNEQFF. As DNA, the CDR3 is TGTGCCAGCAGTTCCCCTAGCCACGGATACAATGAGCAGTTCTTC. Filled out from reference TRBV28 and TRBJ2-1, the complete variable domain reads DVKVTQSSRYLVKRTGEKVFLECVQDMDHENMFWYRQDPGLGLRLIYFSYDVKMKEKGDIPEGYSVSREKKERFSLILESASTNQTSMYLCASSSPSHGYNEQFFGPGTRLTVL.

The genes are TRBV16 and TRBJ1-2, with a possible D match to TRBD1 (6 bases). The CDR3 consists of 12 residues. Trimming removed 2 bases from V and 5 bases from J, with 6 bases in between. Germline V lookup: CDR1 KGHSY, CDR2 FQNENV. This chain's CDR3 is CASSQTGYGYTF. In DNA form, the CDR3 reads TGTGCCAGCAGCCAAACAGGGTATGGCTACACCTTC.

The rearrangement links TRBV2 to TRBJ2-5; weak D call: TRBD1 (6 bases). Germline V gene data show CDR1 as SNHLY and CDR2 as FYNNEI. There are 13 residues in the CDR3. V lost 11 bases and J lost 2, with 15 bases in between. CDR3 coding DNA: TGTGCCGCCTGGACAGTCCTACAAGAGACCCAGTACTTC. Protein product: CAAWTVLQETQYF. Based on the CDR3 plus reference TRBV2 and TRBJ2-5, the full variable domain is EPEVTQTPSHQVTQMGQEVILRCVPISNHLYFYWYRQILGQKVEFLVSFYNNEISEKSEIFDDQFSVERPDGSNFTLKIRSTKLEDSAMYFCAAWTVLQETQYFGPGTRLLVL.

The chain is built from TRBV7-2 and TRBJ2-7; a possible D gene is TRBD1 (5 bases). Trimming left V 2 bases short and J 0 bases short, with 11 bases between. The germline V gene has CDR1 SGHTA and CDR2 FQGNSA. The CDR3 runs 15 residues. DNA for the CDR3: TGTGCCAGCAGCTTAAGGACACTATCCTCCTACGAGCAGTACTTC. It is translated as CASSLRTLSSYEQYF.

The chain employs TRBV29-1 and TRBJ1-2; 12 bases map to TRBD1. The trim removed 0 bases at V and 8 bases at J, leaving 4 bases unmatched. Germline V gene sequence: CDR1 SQVTM, CDR2 ANQGSEA. This CDR3 spans 14 amino acids. Here the CDR3 reads CSVEDRDRGHGYTF. CDR3 bases: TGCAGCGTTGAAGACCGGGACAGGGGGCACGGCTACACCTTC.

This chain links TRBV9 with TRBJ2-6, with 8 bases aligning to TRBD1. The V and J ends lost 3 bases and 4 bases, in that order; junction bases with no gene match: 12. CDR3 length: 18 residues. CDR1 and CDR2 from the germline V gene are SGDLS and YYNGEE. The CDR3 loop is CASSARDRRVGGANVLTF. The CDR3 bases are TGTGCCAGCAGCGCCCGGGACAGGCGAGTGGGGGGGGCCAACGTCCTGACTTTC. The variable domain in full, with the rest retrieved from reference TRBV9 and TRBJ2-6, is DSGVTQTPKHLITATGQRVTLRCSPRSGDLSVYWYQQSLDQGLQFLIQYYNGEERAKGNILERFSAQQFPDLHSELNLSSLELGDSALYFCASSARDRRVGGANVLTFGAGSRLTVL.

This chain connects TRBV7-9 to TRBJ2-3; 9 bases fit TRBD1. The CDR3 spans 15 residues. V shed 1 base and J 3 bases; nucleotides not matched to a gene: 2. Germline V gene lookup returns CDR1 SEHNR and CDR2 FQNEAQ (reference sequence). The CDR3 DNA reads TGTGCCAGCAGCTTAGTGACAGGGGGTACAGATACGCAGTATTTT. Its translation: CASSLVTGGTDTQYF.

The rearrangement links TRBV7-2 to TRBJ1-1, with D unclear. This CDR3 has 12 amino acids. Germline CDR1 reads SGHTA; CDR2 reads FQGNSA. The V gene lost 9 bases and the J gene lost 8 bases, with 16 bases spanning the gap. CDR3 sequence: CASHHAASEAFF. CDR3 DNA sequence: TGTGCCAGTCACCACGCGGCGTCCGAAGCTTTCTTT.

The chain's CDR3 is CASSRGLAVTGELFF. The DNA of the CDR3 is TGTGCCAGCAGTCGGGGACTAGCGGTCACCGGGGAGCTGTTTTTT. The chain has TRBV27 and TRBJ2-2; the match to TRBD2 covers 11 bases. The germline CDR1 and CDR2 sequences are MNHEY and SMNVEV (reference sequence). V dropped 5 bases and J dropped 4; count of bases not matched to a gene: 3. The CDR3 runs 15 residues.

The CDR3 region is CAWSRLAGGYNEQFF. The CDR3 DNA reads TGTGCCTGGAGTAGGCTAGCGGGAGGGTATAATGAGCAGTTCTTC. V is TRBV30 and J is TRBJ2-1; 12 bases line up with TRBD2. The length of the CDR3 is 15 residues. V shed 2 bases and J 7 bases; nucleotides not matched to a gene: 6. CDR1 GTSNPN and CDR2 SVGIG come from the germline V gene (reference sequence). Looking up the rest from reference TRBV30 and TRBJ2-1 gives the full variable domain: SQTIHQWPATLVQPVGSPLSLECTVEGTSNPNLYWYRQAAGRGLQLLFYSVGIGQISSEVPQNLSASRPQDRQFILSSKKLLLSDSGFYLCAWSRLAGGYNEQFFGPGTRLTVL.

The V gene is TRBV9, the J gene TRBJ1-5; D gene ambiguous. V lost 2 bases to trimming and J lost 3 bases, with 6 bases between them. CDR1 is SGDLS, CDR2 YYNGEE, per germline. The CDR3 totals 13 residues. As DNA, the CDR3 is TGTGCCAGCAGCGTGAGCCTCAATCAGCCCCAGCATTTT. Translated, it gives CASSVSLNQPQHF. Full variable domain (remainder filled in from reference TRBV9 and TRBJ1-5): DSGVTQTPKHLITATGQRVTLRCSPRSGDLSVYWYQQSLDQGLQFLIQYYNGEERAKGNILERFSAQQFPDLHSELNLSSLELGDSALYFCASSVSLNQPQHFGDGTRLSIL.